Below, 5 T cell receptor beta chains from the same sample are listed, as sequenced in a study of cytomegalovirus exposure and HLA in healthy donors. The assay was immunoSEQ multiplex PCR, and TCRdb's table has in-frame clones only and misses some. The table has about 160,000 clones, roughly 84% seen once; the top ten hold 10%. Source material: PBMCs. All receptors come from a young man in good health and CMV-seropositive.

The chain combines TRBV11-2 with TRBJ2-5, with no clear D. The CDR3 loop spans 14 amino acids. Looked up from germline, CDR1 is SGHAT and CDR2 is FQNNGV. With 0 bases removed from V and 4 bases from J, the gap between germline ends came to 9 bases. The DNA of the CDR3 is TGTGCCAGCAGCTTAGAGAGATATTCAGAGACCCAGTACTTC. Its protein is CASSLERYSETQYF.

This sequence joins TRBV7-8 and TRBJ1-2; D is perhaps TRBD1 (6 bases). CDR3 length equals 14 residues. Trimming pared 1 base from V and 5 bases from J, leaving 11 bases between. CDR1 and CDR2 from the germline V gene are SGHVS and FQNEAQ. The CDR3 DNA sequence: TGTGCCAGCAGCTTAGGGACAGATTGGTATGGCTACACCTTC. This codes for CASSLGTDWYGYTF.

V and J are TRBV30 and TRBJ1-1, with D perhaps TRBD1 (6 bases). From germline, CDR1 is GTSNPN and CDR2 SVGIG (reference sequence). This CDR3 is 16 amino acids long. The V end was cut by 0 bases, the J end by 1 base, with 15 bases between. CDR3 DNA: TGTGCCTGGAGTGTACTGAGAGGGGGTACGAACACTGAAGCTTTCTTT. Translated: CAWSVLRGGTNTEAFF.

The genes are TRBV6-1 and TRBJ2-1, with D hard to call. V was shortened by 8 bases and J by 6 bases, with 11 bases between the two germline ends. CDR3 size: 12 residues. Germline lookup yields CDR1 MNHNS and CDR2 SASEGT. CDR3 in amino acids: CASPTLANEQFF. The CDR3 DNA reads TGTGCCAGCCCGACTCTGGCCAATGAGCAGTTCTTC.

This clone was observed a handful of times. CDR3 loop: CASSHPLAATDEQYF. As DNA, the CDR3 is TGCGCCAGCAGCCACCCACTAGCGGCTACCGACGAGCAGTACTTC. J is TRBJ2-7 and V is TRBV4-1, with 8 bases that match TRBD2. Losses at the gene ends were 3 bases for V and 5 bases for J; bases not matched to a gene: 9. Germline loops: CDR1 MGHRA, CDR2 YSYEKL. The CDR3 loop spans 15 amino acids.